Listed here are 23 T cell receptor beta chains from one sample, sequenced in a study of Ad26.COV2.S vaccination and SARS-CoV-2 variants. Described treatment: 15 to 20 received Ad26.COV2.S at low or high dose, single or two shots; several received placebo; per-sample allocation not given. The samples date from day 63 after the first vaccine or placebo injection. The protocol was immunoSEQ multiplex PCR, while the TCRdb copy is restricted to in-frame clones and leaves out a portion. The data hold around 300,000 clones, with about 89% observed a single time. This specimen was peripheral blood, taken in a trial of Ad26.COV2.S vaccine versus placebo. These receptors were collected from a person aged 18-60 years who received the Ad26.COV2.S COVID-19 vaccine or a placebo.

This chain connects TRBV4-3 to TRBJ2-2; D possibly uses TRBD1 or TRBD2 (5 bases each). The germline gives CDR1 LGHNA, CDR2 YSLEER. The CDR3 totals 15 residues. Trimming left V 3 bases short and J 7 bases short, with 15 bases between. The CDR3 DNA is TGCGCCAGCAGCCACCTCCGGGACGGATTCGGGGAGCTGTTTTTT. The encoded protein is CASSHLRDGFGELFF.

The V and J genes are TRBV29-1 and TRBJ2-7; 8 bases agree with TRBD1. The CDR3 consists of 14 residues. Germline V lookup: CDR1 SQVTM, CDR2 ANQGSEA. The V segment lost 5 bases and the J segment 7 bases; nucleotides outside the gene matches: 13. CDR3 DNA sequence: TGCAGCGTTCAGACCGGGACAGGTTTTTGGGAGCAGTACTTC. Residues: CSVQTGTGFWEQYF.

In the case of this clone: Other DNA sequences in this sample translate to the same CDR3. The V and J genes are TRBV4-3 and TRBJ2-7; 12 bases map to TRBD1. Germline trimming cut 4 bases from V and 4 bases from J; bases unmatched to any gene: 5. This CDR3 comprises 15 residues. The germline V gene has CDR1 LGHNA and CDR2 YSLEER. CDR3 coding DNA: TGCGCCAGCAGCCCCGGGACAGGGGGCTCTTACGAGCAGTACTTC. Translating it yields CASSPGTGGSYEQYF.

The J gene is TRBJ1-5, the V gene TRBV7-2; D gene uncertain. Germline CDR1 SGHTA, CDR2 FQGNSA. The V gene lost 2 bases and the J gene lost 0 bases, with 8 bases spanning the gap. The CDR3 loop spans 15 amino acids. Here the CDR3 reads CASSLQGHSNQPQHF. CDR3 in DNA: TGTGCCAGCAGCTTACAAGGGCATAGCAATCAGCCCCAGCATTTT.

The V and J genes are TRBV28 and TRBJ1-6; 9 bases align to TRBD1. V lost 5 bases, J lost 7 bases, and 6 bases stayed unmatched. This CDR3 contains 15 residues. Germline V gene sequence: CDR1 MDHEN, CDR2 SYDVKM. In DNA form, the CDR3 reads TGTGCCAGCAGTCCCGCCGGGACAGGGAATTCACCCCTCCACTTT. Its translation is CASSPAGTGNSPLHF.

The chain carries TRBV6-1 and TRBJ2-1, with 7 nucleotides matching TRBD1. The CDR3 totals 14 residues. The J segment lost 3 bases and the V segment lost 6 bases, leaving 5 bases of the junction unmatched. Germline loops: CDR1 MNHNS, CDR2 SASEGT. The CDR3 reads CASRPGQVYNEQFF. In DNA form, the CDR3 reads TGTGCCAGCAGACCAGGACAGGTCTACAATGAGCAGTTCTTC.

As regards this clone: Different DNA sequences within this sample yield the same CDR3. This sequence joins TRBV18 and TRBJ2-3; D perhaps matches TRBD1 (6 bases). V was clipped by 2 bases and J by 0 bases, with 9 bases between them. The CDR3 runs 15 residues. Germline lookup yields CDR1 KGHSH and CDR2 LQKENI. The CDR3 loop is CASSPRTASTDTQYF. CDR3 DNA sequence: TGTGCCAGCTCACCAAGGACAGCTAGCACAGATACGCAGTATTTT.

In this sample, this clone turned up once. The chain is built from TRBV6-2 or TRBV6-3 and TRBJ1-1, with 9 bases that match TRBD1. The CDR3 spans 19 residues. The V gene end was trimmed by 0 bases and the J gene end by 0 bases; junction bases not matched to a gene: 11. Germline-derived CDR1 and CDR2 are MNHEY and SVGEGT. The CDR3 coding sequence is TGTGCCAGCAGTTACTCTTCCGGGACAGGGAGTACGATGAACACTGAAGCTTTCTTT. It encodes CASSYSSGTGSTMNTEAFF.

This clone was picked up a small number of times. V and J are TRBV10-3 and TRBJ1-1; D may be TRBD1 (6 bases). Germline V lookup: CDR1 ENHRY, CDR2 SYGVKD. There are 15 residues in the CDR3. V was shortened by 6 bases and J by 0 bases, with 14 bases between the two germline ends. The CDR3 here is CAISKPTGMNTEAFF. Written as DNA, the CDR3 is TGTGCCATCAGCAAGCCCACAGGGATGAACACTGAAGCTTTCTTT.

The chain recombines TRBV29-1 with TRBJ1-2, with TRBD1 matching 10 bases. The CDR3 is made up of 15 amino acids. Unmatched junction bases numbered 8, after V lost 2 bases and J lost 5 bases. The germline V gene encodes CDR1 SQVTM and CDR2 ANQGSEA. This CDR3 reads CSVEFVRTGGYGYTF. The CDR3 DNA reads as TGCAGCGTTGAATTCGTACGGACAGGGGGTTATGGCTACACCTTC.

A single count supports this clone. The chain employs TRBV7-2 and TRBJ2-7; possibly TRBD1 for D (5 bases). V lost 3 bases, J lost 3 bases, and 9 bases lay in between. The CDR3 runs to 13 residues. Germline V gene data show CDR1 as SGHTA and CDR2 as FQGNSA. The CDR3 loop is CASSFGQLYEQYF. The CDR3 coding sequence is TGTGCCAGCAGCTTTGGACAACTCTACGAGCAGTACTTC.

J is TRBJ1-4 and V is TRBV5-6; 7 bases map to TRBD1. The CDR3 sequence is 17 residues long. The germline CDR1 and CDR2 sequences are SGHDT and YYEEEE. With V trimmed by 0 bases and J by 0 bases, 5 bases remained unmatched. The CDR3 DNA follows: TGTGCCAGCAGCTTGGAGGGGGCCTTTGCAACTAATGAAAAACTGTTTTTT. Translating it yields CASSLEGAFATNEKLFF.

This clone was counted a single time. The chain is built from TRBV5-1 and TRBJ2-5; TRBD1 agrees at 8 bases. The CDR3 consists of 15 residues. After removal of 4 bases from V and 2 bases from J, the junction contained 7 bases not matched to a gene. Germline CDR1 SGHRS, CDR2 YFSETQ. The CDR3 nucleotides read TGCGCCAGCAGCCAAGGACAGGGTGAACAAGAGACCCAGTACTTC. Its translation is CASSQGQGEQETQYF. Variable domain in full (rest from reference TRBV5-1 and TRBJ2-5): KAGVTQTPRYLIKTRGQQVTLSCSPISGHRSVSWYQQTPGQGLQFLFEYFSETQRNKGNFPGRFSGRQFSNSRSEMNVSTLELGDSALYLCASSQGQGEQETQYFGPGTRLLVL.

The rearrangement joins TRBV11-2 to TRBJ2-7; either TRBD1 or TRBD2 may supply D (6 bases each). V was shortened by 5 bases and J by 2 bases, with 13 bases between the two germline ends. Germline CDR1 and CDR2: SGHAT and FQNNGV. This CDR3 has 14 amino acids. The CDR3 loop is CASSPSRGPYEQYF. DNA for the CDR3: TGTGCCAGCAGCCCTTCCCGGGGGCCCTACGAGCAGTACTTC. The whole variable domain, filled in from reference TRBV11-2 and TRBJ2-7, reads EAGVAQSPRYKIIEKRQSVAFWCNPISGHATLYWYQQILGQGPKLLIQFQNNGVVDDSQLPKDRFSAERLKGVDSTLKIQPAKLEDSAVYLCASSPSRGPYEQYFGPGTRLTVT.

The V gene is TRBV5-1, the J gene TRBJ1-4; TRBD1 matches 12 bases. J lost 3 bases, V lost 4 bases, and 13 bases had no gene match. Looked up from germline, CDR1 is SGHRS and CDR2 is YFSETQ. The length of the CDR3 is 19 residues. The CDR3 region is CASSPRDRGRRKANEKLFF. The CDR3 DNA reads TGCGCCAGCAGCCCCCGGGACAGGGGGCGTCGGAAGGCTAATGAAAAACTGTTTTTT. Combining the CDR3 with reference TRBV5-1 and TRBJ1-4 gives the whole variable domain KAGVTQTPRYLIKTRGQQVTLSCSPISGHRSVSWYQQTPGQGLQFLFEYFSETQRNKGNFPGRFSGRQFSNSRSEMNVSTLELGDSALYLCASSPRDRGRRKANEKLFFGSGTQLSVL.

V is TRBV10-3 and J is TRBJ2-7, with D unclear. V was cut by 5 bases and J by 4 bases, with 15 bases left in between. Per germline, CDR1 ENHRY and CDR2 SYGVKD. CDR3 size: 14 residues. CDR3 nucleotide sequence: TGTGCCATCAGTCTTACAACGGACCAGTACGAGCAGTACTTC. Translating gives CAISLTTDQYEQYF.

This clone was seen more than once but under ten times. The J gene is TRBJ1-1, the V gene TRBV7-9; D remains ambiguous. The CDR3 extends over 13 amino acids. The ends were cut back, 0 bases at V and 2 bases at J, with 4 bases in the middle. Germline V gene sequence: CDR1 SEHNR, CDR2 FQNEAQ (reference sequence). The CDR3 here is CASSLAPNTEAFF. CDR3 DNA sequence: TGTGCCAGCAGCTTAGCCCCAAACACTGAAGCTTTCTTT. The variable domain in full, with the rest retrieved from reference TRBV7-9 and TRBJ1-1, is DTGVSQNPRHKITKRGQNVTFRCDPISEHNRLYWYRQTLGQGPEFLTYFQNEAQLEKSRLLSDRFSAERPKGSFSTLEIQRTEQGDSAMYLCASSLAPNTEAFFGQGTRLTVV.

V and J are TRBV7-8 and TRBJ2-2; the D gene is possibly TRBD1 (5 bases). The CDR3 is 15 amino acids. Trimming cost V 4 bases and J 1 base, with 10 bases left between them. The germline V gene encodes CDR1 SGHVS and CDR2 FQNEAQ. As DNA, the CDR3 is TGTGCCAGCAGCTCCAGGGAACAGAACACCGGGGAGCTGTTTTTT. Protein sequence: CASSSREQNTGELFF.

V usage is TRBV15 and J usage is TRBJ1-1; perhaps TRBD1 as D (6 bases). CDR1 is LNHNV, CDR2 YYDKDF, per germline (reference sequence). V lost 8 bases and J 1 base, leaving 17 bases between the germline ends. The CDR3 totals 15 residues. CDR3 nucleotides: TGTGCCACCGGGACACCTACCATGGGGAACACTGAAGCTTTCTTT. This codes for CATGTPTMGNTEAFF. The whole variable domain, remainder taken from reference TRBV15 and TRBJ1-1, is DAMVIQNPRYQVTQFGKPVTLSCSQTLNHNVMYWYQQKSSQAPKLLFHYYDKDFNNEADTPDNFQSRRPNTSFCFLDIRSPGLGDTAMYLCATGTPTMGNTEAFFGQGTRLTVV.

The chain has TRBV27 and TRBJ2-1, with D unclear. CDR1 and CDR2 (germline): MNHEY, SMNVEV (reference sequence). Trimming cost V 6 bases and J 2 bases, with 8 bases left between them. The CDR3 sequence is 13 residues long. This CDR3 reads CASSYRPYNEQFF. The CDR3 DNA follows: TGTGCCAGCAGCTACCGTCCCTACAATGAGCAGTTCTTC.

This clone was counted between two and nine times. The chain recombines TRBV12-3 or TRBV12-4 with TRBJ1-2; a possible D gene is TRBD1 (6 bases). V lost 5 bases and J 8 bases, leaving 15 bases between the germline ends. CDR3 length: 13 residues. The DNA for the CDR3 is TGTGCCAGCAGTGACAACAGGGATTTCGGCTACACCTTC. Translating it yields CASSDNRDFGYTF.

This clone was counted only a few times. The chain uses TRBV14 and TRBJ1-1, with D unclear. The CDR3 is made up of 15 amino acids. Germline loops: CDR1 SGHDN, CDR2 FVKESK. The ends were cut back, 0 bases at V and 4 bases at J, with 12 bases in the middle. Written as DNA, the CDR3 is TGTGCCAGCAGCCAAGATAGCCTCAGATTCACTGAAGCTTTCTTT. Residues: CASSQDSLRFTEAFF.

The chain recombines TRBV7-6 with TRBJ1-4; D remains ambiguous. Germline loops: CDR1 SGHVS, CDR2 FNYEAQ. Between the trimmed V and J ends, which lost 4 bases and 8 bases, there was a span of 17 bases. This CDR3 spans 15 amino acids. For the CDR3, the DNA is TGTGCCAGCAGCTCCCTGGGGATCGGCGGAGAAAAACTGTTTTTT. This gives the protein CASSSLGIGGEKLFF. The variable domain in full, with the rest retrieved from reference TRBV7-6 and TRBJ1-4, is GAGVSQSPRYKVTKRGQDVALRCDPISGHVSLYWYRQALGQGPEFLTYFNYEAQQDKSGLPNDRFSAERPEGSISTLTIQRTEQRDSAMYRCASSSLGIGGEKLFFGSGTQLSVL.